This section outlines one TCR beta chain sequence together with its context. Its antigen is currently unknown. This sample is drawn from a study of early stage breast cancer tumors. Study-wide background: Each sample averaged approximately 9.7-fold read coverage. Broader study findings: Comparing each tissue with blood distinguished tumor from normal in 14 of 16 patients. Tumors had around 2.5-fold higher T cell density than normal breast.

This CDR3 has 10 residues. V was cut by 6 bases and J by 7 bases, with 9 bases left in between. Germline V gene sequence: CDR1 SQVTM, CDR2 ANQGSEA. The protocol was immunoSEQ multiplex PCR, while the TCRdb copy is restricted to in-frame clones and leaves out a portion. The sample yields some 25,000 clones, roughly 67% seen once. The chain uses TRBV29-1 and TRBJ1-1; D is perhaps TRBD1 (5 bases). The sample comprised breast tumor tissue. This receptor was taken from a person in their sixties or seventies with breast cancer. In DNA form, the CDR3 reads TGCAGCGTGGGGAGGGGTGAAGCTTTCTTT. This sequence encodes CSVGRGEAFF. The whole variable domain, filled in from reference TRBV29-1 and TRBJ1-1, reads SAVISQKPSRDICQRGTSLTIQCQVDSQVTMMFWYRQQPGQSLTLIATANQGSEATYESGFVIDKFPISRPNLTFSTLTVSNMSPEDSSIYLCSVGRGEAFFGQGTRLTVV.